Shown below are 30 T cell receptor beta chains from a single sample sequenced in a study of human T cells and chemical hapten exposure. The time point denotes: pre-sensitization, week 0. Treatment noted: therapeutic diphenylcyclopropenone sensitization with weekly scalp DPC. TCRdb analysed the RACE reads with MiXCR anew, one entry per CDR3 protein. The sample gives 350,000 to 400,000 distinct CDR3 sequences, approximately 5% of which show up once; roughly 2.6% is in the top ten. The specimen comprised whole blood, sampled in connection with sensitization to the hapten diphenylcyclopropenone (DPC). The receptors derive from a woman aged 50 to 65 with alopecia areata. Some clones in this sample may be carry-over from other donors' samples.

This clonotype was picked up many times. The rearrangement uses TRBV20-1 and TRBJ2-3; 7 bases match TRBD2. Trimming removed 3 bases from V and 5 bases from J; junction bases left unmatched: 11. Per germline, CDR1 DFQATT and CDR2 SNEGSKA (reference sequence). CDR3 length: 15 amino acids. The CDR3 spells CSASFNGGGKDTQYF. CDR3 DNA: TGCAGTGCTAGCTTTAATGGCGGGGGTAAAGATACGCAGTATTTT.

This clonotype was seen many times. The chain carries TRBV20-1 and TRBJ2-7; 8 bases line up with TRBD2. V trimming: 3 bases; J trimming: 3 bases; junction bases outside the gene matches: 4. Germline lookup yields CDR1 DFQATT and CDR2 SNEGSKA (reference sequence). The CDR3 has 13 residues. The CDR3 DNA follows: TGCAGTGCTAGCGGGAGGGCCGACTACGAGCAGTACTTC. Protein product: CSASGRADYEQYF.

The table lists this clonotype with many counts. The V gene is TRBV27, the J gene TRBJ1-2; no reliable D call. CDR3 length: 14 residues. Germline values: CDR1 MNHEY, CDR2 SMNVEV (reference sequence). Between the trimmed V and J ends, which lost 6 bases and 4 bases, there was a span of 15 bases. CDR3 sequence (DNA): TGTGCCAGCAGCCTGTCCGTTATGGGCTATGGCTACACCTTC. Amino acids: CASSLSVMGYGYTF.

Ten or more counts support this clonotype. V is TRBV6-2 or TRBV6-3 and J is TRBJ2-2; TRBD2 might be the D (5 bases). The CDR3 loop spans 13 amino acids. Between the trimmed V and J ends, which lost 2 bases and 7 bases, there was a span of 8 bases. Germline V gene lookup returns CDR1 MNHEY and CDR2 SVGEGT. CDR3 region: CASSYGLIGELFF. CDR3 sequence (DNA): TGTGCCAGCAGTTACGGACTGATCGGGGAGCTGTTTTTT.

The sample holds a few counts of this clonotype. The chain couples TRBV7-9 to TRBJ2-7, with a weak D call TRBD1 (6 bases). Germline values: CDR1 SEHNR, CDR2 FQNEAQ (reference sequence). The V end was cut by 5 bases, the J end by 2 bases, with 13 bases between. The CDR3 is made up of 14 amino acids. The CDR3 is CASSTTRGTYEQYF. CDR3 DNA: TGTGCCAGCAGCACGACGAGGGGGACCTACGAGCAGTACTTC.

CDR3 nucleotide sequence: TGTGCCATCCAACTAGCAGCCCGGGGAGATACGCAGTATTTT. Translated: CAIQLAARGDTQYF. The V call is TRBV28, the J call TRBJ2-3; possible D gene TRBD2, 6 bases. V was cut by 10 bases and J by 5 bases, with 19 bases left in between. Germline V gives CDR1 MDHEN, CDR2 SYDVKM. The CDR3 is 14 amino acids.

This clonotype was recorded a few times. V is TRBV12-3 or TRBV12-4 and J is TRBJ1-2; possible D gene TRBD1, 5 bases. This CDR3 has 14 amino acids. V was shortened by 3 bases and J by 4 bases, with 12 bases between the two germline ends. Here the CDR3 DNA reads TGTGCCAGCAGTTTTGCCCGGGGGTCCTATGGCTACACCTTC. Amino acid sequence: CASSFARGSYGYTF.

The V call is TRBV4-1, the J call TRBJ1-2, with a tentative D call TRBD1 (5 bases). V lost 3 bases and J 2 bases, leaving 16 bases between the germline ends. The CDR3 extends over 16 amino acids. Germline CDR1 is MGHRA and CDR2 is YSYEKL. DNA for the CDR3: TGCGCCAGCAGCCATCTTCCGGGACTTATAAACTATGGCTACACCTTC. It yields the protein CASSHLPGLINYGYTF.

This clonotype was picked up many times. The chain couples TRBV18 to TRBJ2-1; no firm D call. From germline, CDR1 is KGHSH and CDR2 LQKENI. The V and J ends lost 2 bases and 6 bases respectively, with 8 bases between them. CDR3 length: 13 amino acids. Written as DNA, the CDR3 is TGTGCCAGCTCACCAAAGGGCCCCAATGAGCAGTTCTTC. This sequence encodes CASSPKGPNEQFF. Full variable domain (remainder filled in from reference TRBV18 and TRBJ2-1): NAGVMQNPRHLVRRRGQEARLRCSPMKGHSHVYWYRQLPEEGLKFMVYLQKENIIDESGMPKERFSAEFPKEGPSILRIQQVVRGDSAAYFCASSPKGPNEQFFGPGTRLTVL.

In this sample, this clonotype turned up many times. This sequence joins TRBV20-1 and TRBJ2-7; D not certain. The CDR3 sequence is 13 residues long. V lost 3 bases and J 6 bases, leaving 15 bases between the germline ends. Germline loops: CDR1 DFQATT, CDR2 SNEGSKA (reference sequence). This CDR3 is CSASLTPSSEQYF. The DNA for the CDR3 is TGCAGTGCTAGCCTTACGCCGTCCAGCGAGCAGTACTTC.

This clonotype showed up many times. The CDR3 region has the DNA TGCAGTGCTAGAGATCCATCCAGGGCTAACGAGCAGTACTTC. This translates into CSARDPSRANEQYF. J is TRBJ2-7 and V is TRBV20-1; TRBD1 might be the D (5 bases). The germline V gene has CDR1 DFQATT and CDR2 SNEGSKA (reference sequence). V was cut by 0 bases and J by 5 bases, with 14 bases left in between. The CDR3 contains 14 residues.

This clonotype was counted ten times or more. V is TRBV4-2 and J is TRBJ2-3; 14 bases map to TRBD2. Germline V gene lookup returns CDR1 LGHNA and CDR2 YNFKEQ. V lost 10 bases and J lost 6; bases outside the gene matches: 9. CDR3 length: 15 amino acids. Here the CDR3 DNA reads TGTGCCACCAAGGAGGGACTAGCGGGAGTGGATACGCAGTATTTT. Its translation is CATKEGLAGVDTQYF.

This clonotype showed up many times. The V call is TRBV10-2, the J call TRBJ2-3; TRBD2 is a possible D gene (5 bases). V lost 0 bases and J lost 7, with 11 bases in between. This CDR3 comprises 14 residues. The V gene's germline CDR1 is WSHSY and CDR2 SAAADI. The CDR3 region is CASSESLATYTQYF. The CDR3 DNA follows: TGCGCCAGCAGTGAGTCCCTAGCTACGTATACGCAGTATTTT.

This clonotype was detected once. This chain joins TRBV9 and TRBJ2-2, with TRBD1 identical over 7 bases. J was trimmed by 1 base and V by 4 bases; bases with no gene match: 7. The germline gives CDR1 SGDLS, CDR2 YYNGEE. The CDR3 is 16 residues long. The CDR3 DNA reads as TGTGCCAGCAGCTCCTTCAGACAGGGGAACACCGGGGAGCTGTTTTTT. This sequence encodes CASSSFRQGNTGELFF.

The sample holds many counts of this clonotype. The CDR3 spells CAISGGRSTDEQYF. CDR3 in DNA: TGTGCCATCAGTGGGGGACGTTCGACGGACGAGCAGTACTTC. V is TRBV10-3 and J is TRBJ2-7; D might be TRBD1 or TRBD2, each matching 5 bases. Germline CDR1 and CDR2: ENHRY and SYGVKD. The germline V and J ends were trimmed by 4 bases and 5 bases, with 15 bases remaining between them. This CDR3 has 14 residues.

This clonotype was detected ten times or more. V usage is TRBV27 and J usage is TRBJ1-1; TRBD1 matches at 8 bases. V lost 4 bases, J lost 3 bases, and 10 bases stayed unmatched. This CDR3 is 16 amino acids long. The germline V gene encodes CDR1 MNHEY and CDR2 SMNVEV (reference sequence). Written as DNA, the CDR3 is TGTGCCAGCAGTTGGGGTCGGGGACAGGCGCACACTGAAGCTTTCTTT. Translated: CASSWGRGQAHTEAFF.

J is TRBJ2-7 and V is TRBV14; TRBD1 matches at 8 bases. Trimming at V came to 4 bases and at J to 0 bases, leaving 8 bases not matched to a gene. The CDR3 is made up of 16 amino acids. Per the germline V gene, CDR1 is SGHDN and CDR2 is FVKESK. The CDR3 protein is CASSPLGQANSYEQYF. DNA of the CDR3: TGTGCCAGCAGCCCTTTGGGACAGGCTAACTCCTACGAGCAGTACTTC.

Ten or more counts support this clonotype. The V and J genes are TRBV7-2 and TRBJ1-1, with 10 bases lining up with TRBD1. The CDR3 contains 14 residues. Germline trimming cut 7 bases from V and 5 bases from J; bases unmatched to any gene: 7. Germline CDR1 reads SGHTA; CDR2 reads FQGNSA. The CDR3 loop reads CASTFDRGRTEAFF. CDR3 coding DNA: TGTGCCAGCACCTTCGACAGGGGGCGTACTGAAGCTTTCTTT.

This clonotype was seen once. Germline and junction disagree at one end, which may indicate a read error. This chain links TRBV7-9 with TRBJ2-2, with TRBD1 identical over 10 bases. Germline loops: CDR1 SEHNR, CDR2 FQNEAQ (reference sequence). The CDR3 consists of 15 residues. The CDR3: CACSNDRGRTGELFF. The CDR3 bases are TGTGCCTGCAGCAATGACAGGGGGCGCACCGGGGAGCTGTTTTTT.

The CDR3 region is CASSLMGQGELFF. DNA for the CDR3: TGCGCCAGCAGCCTTATGGGCCAAGGGGAGCTGTTTTTT. The chain combines TRBV5-1 with TRBJ2-2; unclear D gene. V was clipped by 4 bases and J by 8 bases, with 12 bases between them. Germline V gene sequence: CDR1 SGHRS, CDR2 YFSETQ. This CDR3 is built from 13 residues.

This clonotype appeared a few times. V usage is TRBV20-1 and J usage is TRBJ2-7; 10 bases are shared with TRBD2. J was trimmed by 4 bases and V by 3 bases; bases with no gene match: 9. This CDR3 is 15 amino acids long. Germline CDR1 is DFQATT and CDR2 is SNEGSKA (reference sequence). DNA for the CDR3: TGCAGTGCTAGTCCATCTAGCGGGAGAGAATACGAGCAGTACTTC. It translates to CSASPSSGREYEQYF.

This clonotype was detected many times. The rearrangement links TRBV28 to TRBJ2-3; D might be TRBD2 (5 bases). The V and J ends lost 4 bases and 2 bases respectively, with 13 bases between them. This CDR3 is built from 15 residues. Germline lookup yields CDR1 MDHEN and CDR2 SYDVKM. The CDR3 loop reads CASSSPDLYTDTQYF. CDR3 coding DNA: TGTGCCAGCAGTTCTCCGGACTTATACACAGATACGCAGTATTTT.

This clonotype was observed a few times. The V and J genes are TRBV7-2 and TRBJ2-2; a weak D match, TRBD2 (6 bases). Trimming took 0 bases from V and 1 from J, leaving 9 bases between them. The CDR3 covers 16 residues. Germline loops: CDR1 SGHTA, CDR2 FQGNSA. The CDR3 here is CASSLAGGMNTGELFF. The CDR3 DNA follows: TGTGCCAGCAGCTTAGCGGGGGGTATGAACACCGGGGAGCTGTTTTTT.

This CDR3 reads CASSYVEGTYEQYF. The CDR3 nucleotides are TGTGCCAGCAGTTACGTGGAGGGGACCTACGAGCAGTACTTC. The chain employs TRBV6-6 and TRBJ2-7; TRBD2 might be the D (6 bases). The CDR3 extends over 14 amino acids. The germline V gene has CDR1 MNHNY and CDR2 SVGAGI (reference sequence). V shed 2 bases and J shed 2 bases, with 10 bases lying between them.

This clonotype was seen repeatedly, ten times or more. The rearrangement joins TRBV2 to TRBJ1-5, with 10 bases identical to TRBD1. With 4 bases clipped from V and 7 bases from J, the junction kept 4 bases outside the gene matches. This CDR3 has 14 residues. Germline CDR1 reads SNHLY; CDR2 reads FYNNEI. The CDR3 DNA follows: TGTGCCAGCAGTGGGACAGGGGGAAGCCAGCCCCAGCATTTT. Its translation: CASSGTGGSQPQHF.

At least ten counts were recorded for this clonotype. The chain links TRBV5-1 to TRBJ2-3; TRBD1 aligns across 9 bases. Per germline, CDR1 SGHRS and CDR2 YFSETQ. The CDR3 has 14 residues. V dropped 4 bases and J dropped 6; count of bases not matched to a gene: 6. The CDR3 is CASSADRGGDTQYF. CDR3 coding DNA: TGCGCCAGCAGCGCGGACAGGGGAGGCGATACGCAGTATTTT.

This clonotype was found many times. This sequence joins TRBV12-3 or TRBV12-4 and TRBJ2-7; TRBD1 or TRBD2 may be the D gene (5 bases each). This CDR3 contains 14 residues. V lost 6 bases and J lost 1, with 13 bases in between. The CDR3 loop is CASSISEGSYEQYF. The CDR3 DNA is TGTGCCAGCAGCATCTCAGAGGGGTCCTACGAGCAGTACTTC.

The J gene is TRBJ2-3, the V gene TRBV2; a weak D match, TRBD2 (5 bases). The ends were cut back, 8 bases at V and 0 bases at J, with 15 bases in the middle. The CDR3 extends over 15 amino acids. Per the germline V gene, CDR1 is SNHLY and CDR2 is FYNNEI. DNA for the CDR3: TGTGCCAGCGGAACGGCGGGTTTCAGCACAGATACGCAGTATTTT. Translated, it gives CASGTAGFSTDTQYF.

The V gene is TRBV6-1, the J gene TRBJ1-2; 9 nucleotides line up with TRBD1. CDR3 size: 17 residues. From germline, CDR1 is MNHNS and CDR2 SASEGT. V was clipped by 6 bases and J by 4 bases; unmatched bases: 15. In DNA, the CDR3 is TGTGCCAGCAGCACCTCACCCGGGACAGGGAAGGGCTATGGCTACACCTTC. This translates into CASSTSPGTGKGYGYTF.

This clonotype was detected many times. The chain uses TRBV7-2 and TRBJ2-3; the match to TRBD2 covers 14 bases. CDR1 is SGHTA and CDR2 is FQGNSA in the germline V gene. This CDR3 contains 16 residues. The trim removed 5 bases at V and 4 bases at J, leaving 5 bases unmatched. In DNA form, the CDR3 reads TGTGCCAGCAGCAAGGGACTAGCGGGAGTTGCAGATACGCAGTATTTT. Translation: CASSKGLAGVADTQYF.